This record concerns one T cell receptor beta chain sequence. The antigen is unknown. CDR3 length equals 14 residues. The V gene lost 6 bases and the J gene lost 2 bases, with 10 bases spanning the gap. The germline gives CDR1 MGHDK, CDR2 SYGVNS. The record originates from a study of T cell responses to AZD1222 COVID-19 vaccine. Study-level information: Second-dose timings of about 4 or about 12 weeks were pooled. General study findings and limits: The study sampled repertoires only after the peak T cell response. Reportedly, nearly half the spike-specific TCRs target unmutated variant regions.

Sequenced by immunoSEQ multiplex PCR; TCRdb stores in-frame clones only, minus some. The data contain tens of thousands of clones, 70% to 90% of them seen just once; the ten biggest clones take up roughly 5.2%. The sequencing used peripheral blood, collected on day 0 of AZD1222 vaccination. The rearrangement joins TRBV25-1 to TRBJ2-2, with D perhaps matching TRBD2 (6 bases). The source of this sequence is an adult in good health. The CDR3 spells CASRARGNTGELFF. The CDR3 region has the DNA TGTGCCAGCAGGGCGCGGGGAAACACCGGGGAGCTGTTTTTT.